Listed below are T cell receptor beta chains from one sample, sequenced in a study of graft-versus-host responses after intestinal transplantation. These receptors' antigens are unknown. Here immunoSEQ multiplex PCR was the method, and the copy in TCRdb shows in-frame clones only, minus some. The data hold about 120,000 clones, with approximately 92% observed a single time. The sample in question was unstimulated CD4+ T cells sorted from spleen or lymph node cells, obtained before transplant. Receptor source: a human donor who was the organ donor for an intestinal transplant. Each CDR3 is given with its conserved first and last residue. D genes are given only for firm matches. Rows give clone size only sometimes, using once, few, many, or a class for an expanded clone.

D gene,clone size,J gene,V gene,CDR3 DNA,CDR3 protein
-,-,TRBJ2-6,TRBV28,TGTGCCAGCAGGGATCCTGGGGCCAACGTCCTGACTTTC,CASRDPGANVLTF
TRBD2,-,TRBJ2-2,TRBV4-1,TGCGCCAGCAGCCGGGGCGGGAGTCCCGAATTGGGGGAGCTGTTTTTT,CASSRGGSPELGELFF
-,-,TRBJ2-2,TRBV9,TGTGCCAGCAGCGTAGCGCAGCGGGGGGAGCTGTTTTTT,CASSVAQRGELFF
-,-,TRBJ2-7,TRBV20-1,TGCAGTGCGGGGATCTCTGGCGAGCAGTACTTC,CSAGISGEQYF
-,few,TRBJ1-1,TRBV19,TGTGCCAGTAGTCACAGGGAACTGAACACTGAAGCTTTCTTT,CASSHRELNTEAFF
-,-,TRBJ1-5,TRBV19,TGTGCCAGTAGCAACAGGGATGGAAATCAGCCCCAGCATTTT,CASSNRDGNQPQHF
-,-,TRBJ2-7,TRBV6-1,TGTGCCAGCAGACCCCGCGAGGGTCCCTCCTACGAGCAGTACTTC,CASRPREGPSYEQYF
-,-,TRBJ1-5,TRBV9,TGTGCCAGCAGCGTAGGGAAGGGCAATCAGCCCCAGCATTTT,CASSVGKGNQPQHF
-,-,TRBJ2-7,TRBV6-1,TGTGCCAGCAGTGAACGGGCCTACGAGCAGTACTTC,CASSERAYEQYF
-,-,TRBJ2-5,TRBV19,TGTGCCAGTAGTTTCCGCGGAAAAGAGACCCAGTACTTC,CASSFRGKETQYF
-,-,TRBJ1-1,TRBV5-1,TGCGCCAGCAGCCGATCGTCAGGGGCCCTAATGAACACTGAAGCTTTCTTT,CASSRSSGALMNTEAFF
TRBD2,-,TRBJ2-7,TRBV28,TGTGCCAGCAGGCTAGTCGGGAGGGGCTACGAGCAGTACTTC,CASRLVGRGYEQYF
-,-,TRBJ2-1,TRBV6-5,TGTGCCAGCAGACCCTACAATGAGCAGTTCTTC,CASRPYNEQFF
TRBD1,once,TRBJ2-1,TRBV19,TGTGCCAGTAGTATCGGGACAGGGGGCAATGAGCAGTTCTTC,CASSIGTGGNEQFF
-,-,TRBJ2-2,TRBV7-2,TGTGCCAGCAGCTCCCGGCTCCTATTGAGGGAGCTGTTTTTT,CASSSRLLLRELFF
-,once,TRBJ1-2,TRBV18,TGTGCCAGCTCACCCGAAGGTGGCTATGGCTACACCTTC,CASSPEGGYGYTF
-,-,TRBJ2-7,TRBV27,TGTGCCAGCAGTCTTTATAGTCCCCATACGGGGACCTACGAGCAGTACTTC,CASSLYSPHTGTYEQYF
TRBD1,-,TRBJ1-5,TRBV5-1,TGCGCCAGCAGCTTGGAGGGCAGGGGGAATCAGCCCCAGCATTTT,CASSLEGRGNQPQHF
TRBD2,-,TRBJ2-1,TRBV5-5,TGTGCCAGCAGCTTACTTGGACTAGCGGTCTACAATGAGCAGTTCTTC,CASSLLGLAVYNEQFF
TRBD2,-,TRBJ2-3,TRBV4-3,TGCGCCAGCAGCCAAGGGACTAGCGGACCCACAGATACGCAGTATTTT,CASSQGTSGPTDTQYF
TRBD1,once,TRBJ1-2,TRBV11-2,TGTGCCAGCAGCTTGGCATTACAGGGGATCAGCTATGGCTACACCTTC,CASSLALQGISYGYTF
-,-,TRBJ2-7,TRBV7-8,TGTGCCAGCAGCTTAGATTCAGCGATGGTCGGCTACGAGCAGTACTTC,CASSLDSAMVGYEQYF
-,-,TRBJ2-3,TRBV5-4,TGTGCCAGCAGCTCATCTAGCGCAGATACGCAGTATTTT,CASSSSSADTQYF
-,-,TRBJ1-2,TRBV30,TGTGCCTGGAGCCCAGGGAGGGACTATGGCTACACCTTC,CAWSPGRDYGYTF
-,-,TRBJ2-1,TRBV6-5,TGTGCCAGCAGTTACCGATTCCACTCCCACAATGAGCAGTTCTTC,CASSYRFHSHNEQFF
-,-,TRBJ2-2,TRBV7-2,TGTGCCAGCAGCTTAGAGGGCACCGGGGAGCTGTTTTTT,CASSLEGTGELFF
-,-,TRBJ2-1,TRBV28,TGTGCCAGCAGTTTCCGCTACAATGAGCAGTTCTTC,CASSFRYNEQFF
TRBD1,-,TRBJ2-5,TRBV19,TGTGCCAGTAGTGAGGACAGGGAGGAGACCCAGTACTTC,CASSEDREETQYF
TRBD2,-,TRBJ2-2,TRBV9,TGTGCCAGCAGCGGCGGACTAGCGGTGAACACCGGGGAGCTGTTTTTT,CASSGGLAVNTGELFF
-,few,TRBJ1-4,TRBV10-3,TGTGCCATCAGTGAGTCCGCCGGGACAATACTGTTTTTT,CAISESAGTILFF
-,-,TRBJ1-2,TRBV6-1,TGTGCCAGCAGTGAAGTTCGAGGTGGAAGGGCTAACTATGGCTACACCTTC,CASSEVRGGRANYGYTF
TRBD1,-,TRBJ1-4,TRBV6-5,TGTGCCAGCAGTTGGGGACAGGGAGAAAAACTGTTTTTT,CASSWGQGEKLFF
-,-,TRBJ1-3,TRBV20-1,TGCAGTGCCATTCTGGGCTACACCATATATTTT,CSAILGYTIYF
-,-,TRBJ2-3,TRBV10-1,TGCGCCAGCATTGGGGGCGGGGTCACAGATACGCAGTATTTT,CASIGGGVTDTQYF
TRBD2,-,TRBJ2-7,TRBV5-1,TGCGCCAGCAGTACGAGAGGACTAGCGGGAGCCGAGCAGTACTTC,CASSTRGLAGAEQYF
-,-,TRBJ2-2,TRBV9,TGTGCCAGCAGCAACACCGGGGAGCTGTTTTTT,CASSNTGELFF
TRBD1,-,TRBJ1-5,TRBV4-2,TGTGCCAGCAGCCAAGAAGGGTGGCAGGGGGGGAGTCAGCCCCAGCATTTT,CASSQEGWQGGSQPQHF
TRBD2,-,TRBJ2-5,TRBV7-6,TGTGCCAGCAGCTTAGCAGCGGGATTTGTGGAGACCCAGTACTTC,CASSLAAGFVETQYF
-,-,TRBJ1-2,TRBV6-5,TGTGCCAGCAGTGACAACAGGGCGATCTATGGCTACACCTTC,CASSDNRAIYGYTF
-,few,TRBJ2-1,TRBV2,TGTGCCAGCAGCTGGGGGGATGAGCAGTTCTTC,CASSWGDEQFF
-,once,TRBJ1-5,TRBV18,TGTGCCAGCTCACCAAATAGAGATCAGCCCCAGCATTTT,CASSPNRDQPQHF
-,-,TRBJ1-2,TRBV4-2,TGTGCCAGCAGCCCCGCTCCGGGGACCTATGGCTACACCTTC,CASSPAPGTYGYTF
TRBD2,-,TRBJ2-3,TRBV7-8,TGTGCCAGCAGCAGGGCTAGCGGGAGCACAGATACGCAGTATTTT,CASSRASGSTDTQYF
-,-,TRBJ1-2,TRBV5-1,TGCGCCAGCAGCTTGGCGGCAGCTCATACTAACTATGGCTACACCTTC,CASSLAAAHTNYGYTF
-,-,TRBJ1-2,TRBV2,TGTGCCAGCAGCTACCTCGGGACGTCAAGCTATGGCTACACCTTC,CASSYLGTSSYGYTF
TRBD1,-,TRBJ2-2,TRBV29-1,TGCAGCGTTGATGGATTGGGGACAGTCACCGGGGAGCTGTTTTTT,CSVDGLGTVTGELFF
-,-,TRBJ2-7,TRBV4-1,TGCGCCAGCAGCCAAGTTTTACACCTCTACGAGCAGTACTTC,CASSQVLHLYEQYF
-,once,TRBJ2-3,TRBV5-1,TGCGCCAGCAGCTTCTCAGGGCTAGGCACAGATACGCAGTATTTT,CASSFSGLGTDTQYF